This TCR beta chain derives from a study of CD8 T cells in acute hepatitis C reinfection. Study observations and caveats: No chronic follow-up sample yielded enough NS3-1073 specific cells.

Time point of the sample: naive CD8 control sorted from an acute-time-point sample. People who inject drugs in the Montreal Hepatitis C Cohort were donors. The trim removed 5 bases at V and 5 bases at J, leaving 6 bases unmatched. From germline, CDR1 is SEHNR and CDR2 FQNEAQ (reference sequence). CDR3 length equals 13 residues. Of note for this clone: No antigen is known for it.

The table came from immunoSEQ multiplex PCR; TCRdb's copy has only in-frame clones and leaves some out. Here the sample spans approximately 40,000 clones, roughly 88% being singletons. The receptor comes from a young woman who spontaneously cleared hepatitis C infection. Sequenced: naive CD8+ T cells from PBMCs. The chain carries TRBV7-9 and TRBJ2-7; TRBD1 matches at 7 bases. The CDR3 DNA is TGTGCCAGCAGCATTGGACAGGACAACGAGCAGTACTTC. It translates to CASSIGQDNEQYF.